This T cell receptor (beta chain) was recorded in a study of blood T cell repertoires in COVID-19. Study-wide context: Some COVID-19 samples were acute and others convalescent; all came from the United States, Italy and Spain. Sample material is recorded as cDNA or gDNA derived from T cells, B-cell-depleted T cells, or PBMCs.

Methods used by the authors: How many nucleated cells were present was estimated from reference gene primer amplification. TCRdb's copy holds only in-frame clones and misses some; the assay was immunoSEQ multiplex PCR. The DNA was the basis for D and trimming; V, J and clone size are from that table. The data show fewer than 600,000 clones, about 88% seen once. Trimming removed 5 bases from V and 0 bases from J; junction bases left unmatched: 4. This CDR3 contains 14 residues. Germline CDR1 reads KGHSH; CDR2 reads LQKENI. Seattle's enrolled individuals joined amid active infection and were then monitored longitudinally.

Material: peripheral blood. The rearrangement joins TRBV18 to TRBJ2-7, with 7 bases aligning to TRBD2. This TCR was recovered from a man younger than 35 with COVID-19, enrolled during active disease. CDR3 in DNA: TGTGCCAGCTCATTATCTAGCGGCTCCTACGAGCAGTACTTC. Translated, it gives CASSLSSGSYEQYF.